This T cell receptor (beta chain) was documented in a study of T cell repertoires in cytomegalovirus infection. Study-level points and caveats: There were carriers of CMV plus the relevant HLA, and cumulative public TCR beta family frequency identified them. HLA-C-restricted TCR beta clonotypes specific for CMV led the ex vivo response.

Germline lookup yields CDR1 WNHNN and CDR2 SYGVQD (reference sequence). With V trimmed by 3 bases and J by 5 bases, 6 bases remained unmatched. The CDR3 consists of 15 residues. Each CDR3 protein gets one entry after TCRdb re-called the reads with MiXCR. The sample consists of around 740,000 distinct CDR3 sequences, approximately 34% of them appearing once. This clonotype was detected a few times. Antigen unknown. Sequenced sample: PBMCs. This chain joins TRBV10-1 and TRBJ2-5; 10 bases agree with TRBD1. This clonotype originated in a human donor in good health (CMV status not recorded). Some clones in this sample may be carry-over from other donors' samples. For the CDR3, the DNA is TGCGCCAGCAGTGATGCCGGGACAGGGGAGGAGACCCAGTACTTC. Translating gives CASSDAGTGEETQYF.